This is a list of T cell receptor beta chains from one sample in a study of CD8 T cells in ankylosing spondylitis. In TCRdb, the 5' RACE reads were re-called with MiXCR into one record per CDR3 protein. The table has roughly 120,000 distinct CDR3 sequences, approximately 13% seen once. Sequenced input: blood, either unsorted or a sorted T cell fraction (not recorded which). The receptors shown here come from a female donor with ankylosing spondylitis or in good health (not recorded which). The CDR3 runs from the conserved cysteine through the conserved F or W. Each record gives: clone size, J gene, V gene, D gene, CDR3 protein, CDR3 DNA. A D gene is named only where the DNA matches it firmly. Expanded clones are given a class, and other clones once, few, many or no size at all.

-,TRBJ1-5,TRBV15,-,CATSRDPQGSQPQHF,TGTGCCACCAGCAGAGATCCCCAGGGAAGTCAGCCCCAGCATTTT
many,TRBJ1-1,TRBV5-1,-,CASSFAVNTEAFF,TGCGCCAGCAGCTTCGCGGTGAACACTGAAGCTTTCTTT
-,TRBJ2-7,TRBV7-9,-,CASSGSKGSEQYF,TGTGCCAGCAGCGGATCTAAGGGTTCCGAGCAGTACTTC
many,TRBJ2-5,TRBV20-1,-,CSARLDQMYQETQYF,TGCAGTGCTAGACTGGATCAGATGTACCAAGAGACCCAGTACTTC
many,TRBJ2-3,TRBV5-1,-,CASSLGDFTDTQYF,TGCGCCAGCAGCTTGGGGGACTTCACAGATACGCAGTATTTT
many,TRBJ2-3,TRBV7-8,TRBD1,CASSARDRGADTQYF,TGTGCCAGCAGCGCCCGGGACAGGGGAGCAGATACGCAGTATTTT
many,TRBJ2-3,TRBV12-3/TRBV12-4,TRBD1,CASSPRTGSTDTQYF,TGTGCCAGCAGTCCGAGGACAGGGAGCACAGATACGCAGTATTTT
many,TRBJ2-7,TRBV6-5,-,CASSALGYEQYF,TGTGCCAGCAGTGCACTAGGGTACGAGCAGTACTTC
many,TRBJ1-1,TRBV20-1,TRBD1,CSATVPTTGVTEAFF,TGCAGTGCTACAGTTCCCACAACAGGGGTCACTGAAGCTTTCTTT
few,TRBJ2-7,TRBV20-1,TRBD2,CSARGGEGGIPLAYEQYF,TGCAGTGCTAGGGGGGGAGAGGGAGGGATCCCCTTGGCCTACGAGCAGTACTTC
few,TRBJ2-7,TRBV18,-,CASSTTRLVNYEQYF,TGTGCCAGCTCCACCACGAGACTAGTGAACTACGAGCAGTACTTC
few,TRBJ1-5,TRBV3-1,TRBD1,CASSQGTGEGQPQHF,TGTGCCAGCAGCCAAGGGACAGGGGAGGGTCAGCCCCAGCATTTT
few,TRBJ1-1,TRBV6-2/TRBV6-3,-,CASTMRRGSTEAFF,TGTGCCAGCACCATGCGGAGGGGGAGCACTGAAGCTTTCTTT
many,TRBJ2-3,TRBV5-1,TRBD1,CASESGLGDRFTDTQYF,TGCGCCAGCGAGAGCGGATTGGGGGACAGGTTCACAGATACGCAGTATTTT
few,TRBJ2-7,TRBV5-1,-,CASSLGRVYEQYF,TGCGCCAGCAGCTTAGGCAGGGTCTACGAGCAGTACTTC
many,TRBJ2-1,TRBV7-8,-,CASRRVRIDEQFF,TGTGCCAGCAGACGCGTGAGAATCGATGAGCAGTTCTTC
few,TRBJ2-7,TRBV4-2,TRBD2,CASSPLGLAGRNEQYF,TGTGCCAGCAGCCCTCTGGGACTAGCGGGACGCAACGAGCAGTACTTC
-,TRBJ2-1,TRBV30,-,CAWSVARGGEQFF,TGTGCCTGGAGTGTAGCCAGGGGTGGCGAGCAGTTCTTC
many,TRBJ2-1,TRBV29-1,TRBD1,CSVDGTGYASEQFF,TGCAGCGTTGACGGGACAGGGTATGCGAGTGAGCAGTTCTTC
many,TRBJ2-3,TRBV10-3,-,CAISETLRDTQYF,TGTGCCATCAGTGAGACCCTGAGGGATACGCAGTATTTT
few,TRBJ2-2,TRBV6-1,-,CATPGVNTGELFF,TGTGCCACCCCGGGGGTGAACACCGGGGAGCTGTTTTTT
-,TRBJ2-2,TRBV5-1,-,CASSLSPRGGPNTGELFF,TGCGCCAGCAGCTTGAGTCCCAGGGGAGGGCCGAACACCGGGGAGCTGTTTTTT
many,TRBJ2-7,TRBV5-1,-,CASSSRQAIRDEQYF,TGCGCCAGCAGCTCCAGGCAGGCCATTAGAGACGAGCAGTACTTC
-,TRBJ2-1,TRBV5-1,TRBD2,CASSFGTSGNDEQFF,TGCGCCAGCAGCTTCGGGACTAGCGGGAACGATGAGCAGTTCTTC
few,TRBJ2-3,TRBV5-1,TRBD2,CASSLALTSGSDTQYF,TGCGCCAGCAGCTTGGCCTTGACTAGCGGGAGTGATACGCAGTATTTT
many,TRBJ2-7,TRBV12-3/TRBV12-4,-,CASREYREQYF,TGTGCCAGCAGAGAATACCGCGAGCAGTACTTC
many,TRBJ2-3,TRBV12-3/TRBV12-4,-,CASSLGGGGPDTQYF,TGTGCCAGCAGTTTAGGCGGTGGGGGTCCAGATACGCAGTATTTT
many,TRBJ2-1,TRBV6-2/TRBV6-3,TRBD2,CASSQGLAAYEQFF,TGTGCCAGCAGTCAAGGACTAGCTGCCTATGAGCAGTTCTTC
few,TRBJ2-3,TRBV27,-,CASSLRVGTDTQYF,TGTGCCAGCAGTTTAAGGGTCGGCACAGATACGCAGTATTTT
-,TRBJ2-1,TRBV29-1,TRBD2,CSVKGGGGTYNEQFF,TGCAGCGTTAAAGGAGGCGGGGGTACCTACAATGAGCAGTTCTTC
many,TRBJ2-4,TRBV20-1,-,CSVGPEVQYF,TGCAGTGTAGGGCCGGAGGTTCAGTACTTC
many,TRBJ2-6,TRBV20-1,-,CSARDRIRAGANVLTF,TGCAGTGCTAGAGATCGTATCAGGGCTGGGGCCAACGTCCTGACTTTC
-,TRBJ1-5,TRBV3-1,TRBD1,CASSHGMVGQGRNQPQHF,TGTGCCAGCAGCCATGGGATGGTCGGACAGGGACGGAATCAGCCCCAGCATTTT
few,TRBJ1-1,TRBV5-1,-,CASSLDRGLTEAFF,TGCGCCAGCAGCTTGGATCGGGGTCTGACTGAAGCTTTCTTT
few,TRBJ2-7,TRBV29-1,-,CSVVEGVHEQYF,TGCAGCGTTGTTGAGGGGGTCCACGAGCAGTACTTC
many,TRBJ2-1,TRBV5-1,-,CASSLGELYNEQFF,TGCGCCAGCAGCTTGGGGGAGCTTTACAATGAGCAGTTCTTC
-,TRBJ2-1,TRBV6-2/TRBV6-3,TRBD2,CASRLAGGTNEQFF,TGTGCCAGCAGACTAGCGGGGGGGACGAATGAGCAGTTCTTC
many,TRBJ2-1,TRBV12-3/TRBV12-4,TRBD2,CASSRGGRDNEQFF,TGTGCCAGCAGTCGGGGGGGCCGCGACAATGAGCAGTTCTTC
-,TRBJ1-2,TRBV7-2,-,CASSLGTGRGYTF,TGTGCCAGCAGCTTAGGCACAGGGCGTGGCTACACCTTC
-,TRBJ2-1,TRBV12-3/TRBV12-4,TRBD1,CASNGRGLSYNEQFF,TGTGCCAGCAATGGCAGGGGGCTTAGTTACAATGAGCAGTTCTTC
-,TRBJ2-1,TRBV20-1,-,CSARKLGGGKLYNKQFF,TGCAGTGCTAGAAAACTAGGAGGGGGGAAACTCTACAATAAGCAGTTCTTC
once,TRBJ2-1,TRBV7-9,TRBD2,CASSFQRTSGVDNEQFF,TGTGCCAGCAGCTTCCAGAGGACTAGCGGGGTTGACAATGAGCAGTTCTTC
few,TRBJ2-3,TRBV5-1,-,CASTAGDTDTQYF,TGCGCCAGCACTGCTGGGGACACAGATACGCAGTATTTT
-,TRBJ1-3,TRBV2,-,CARRTPGNTIYF,TGTGCCAGACGGACACCTGGAAACACCATATATTTT
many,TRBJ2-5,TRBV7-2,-,CASSLVRGQLQETQYF,TGTGCCAGCAGCCTCGTTCGAGGGCAGTTGCAAGAGACCCAGTACTTC
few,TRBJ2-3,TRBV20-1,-,CSAQPGLTSRDTQYF,TGCAGTGCTCAACCCGGGCTTACCAGTAGAGATACGCAGTATTTT
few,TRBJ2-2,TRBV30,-,CAWSAQHTGELFF,TGTGCCTGGAGTGCCCAGCACACCGGGGAGCTGTTTTTT
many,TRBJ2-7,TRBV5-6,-,CASSLDRISYEQYF,TGTGCCAGCAGCTTGGACAGGATCTCCTACGAGCAGTACTTC
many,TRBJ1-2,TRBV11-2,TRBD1,CASSLLGTAKGYTF,TGTGCCAGCAGCTTATTAGGGACAGCAAAAGGCTACACCTTC
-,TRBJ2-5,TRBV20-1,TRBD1,CSARQGVQETQYF,TGCAGTGCTAGACAGGGGGTACAAGAGACCCAGTACTTC
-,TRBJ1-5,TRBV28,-,CASSIVGFNQPQHF,TGTGCCAGCAGTATAGTGGGGTTCAATCAGCCCCAGCATTTT
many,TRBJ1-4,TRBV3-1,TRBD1,CASSQVRRGTGNEKLFF,TGTGCCAGCAGCCAAGTACGGAGAGGGACAGGGAATGAAAAACTGTTTTTT
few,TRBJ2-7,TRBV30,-,CAWATAIYEQYF,TGTGCCTGGGCAACAGCCATCTACGAGCAGTACTTC
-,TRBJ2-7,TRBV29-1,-,CSVGFLAYEQYF,TGCAGCGTTGGTTTTCTCGCCTACGAGCAGTACTTC
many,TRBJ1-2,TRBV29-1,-,CSVGYGGGYGYTF,TGCAGCGTTGGGTACGGAGGGGGCTATGGCTACACCTTC
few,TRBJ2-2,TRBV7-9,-,CASSLQGANTGELFF,TGTGCCAGCAGCTTGCAGGGAGCGAACACCGGGGAGCTGTTTTTT
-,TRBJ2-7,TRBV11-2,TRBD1,CASSFKGGPSYEQYF,TGTGCCAGCAGCTTTAAAGGGGGCCCCTCCTACGAGCAGTACTTC
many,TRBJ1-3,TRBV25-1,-,CASSEFRGTGNTIYF,TGTGCCAGCAGTGAATTTCGGGGAACTGGAAACACCATATATTTT
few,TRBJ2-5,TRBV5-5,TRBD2,CASSTSGGQETQYF,TGTGCCAGCTCGACTAGCGGGGGCCAAGAGACCCAGTACTTC
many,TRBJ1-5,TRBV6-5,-,CASSYLKQGEGNQPQHF,TGTGCCAGCAGTTACCTGAAACAGGGTGAGGGCAATCAGCCCCAGCATTTT